This T cell receptor (beta chain) appears in the sequencing data of a study of T cells in Graves' hyperthyroidism and ophthalmopathy (dated by TCRdb to the late 2010s). Background for the entire study: Peripheral blood samples were taken at initial diagnosis, before any treatment was given. To identify TCR V-J signatures that set the groups apart, the researchers used a discovery cohort of 90 to 100 patients, made up of 40 to 45 with Graves' ophthalmopathy and 55 to 65 with stable Graves' hyperthyroidism. Prospective prediction of ophthalmopathy was tested in an independent validation cohort of fewer than 20 hyperthyroidism patients and 17 patients who later progressed to ophthalmopathy. The 75 to 100 discovery patients were randomly split 7:3 into training and test sets. In about six Graves' hyperthyroidism patients, the study also compared T-cell repertoires from thyroid tissue with T-cell repertoires from blood. After sampling, hyperthyroidism patients received methimazole starting at 30 mg daily, and ophthalmopathy patients received high-dose intravenous methylprednisolone. The paper reports TCR Vbeta CDR3 sequencing of more than 120 peripheral blood samples: around 45 ophthalmopathy, under 80 hyperthyroidism and 17 progressor patients.

From a lookup of the germline V gene (reference sequence), CDR1 and CDR2 are SEHNR and FQNEAQ. The V end gives up 4 bases and the J end 4 bases, leaving 3 bases in the junction not matched to a gene. Counted from cysteine to phenylalanine, this CDR3 has 13 amino acids. Just the 39-base CDR3 DNA is kept, in frame starting at base 1. Overall study outcomes, separate from this receptor: In cross-validation, a model built on a 13 V-J signature told ophthalmopathy apart from stable hyperthyroidism with about 90% sensitivity and roughly 81% specificity, and in testing the same model reached 80%/75%. During validation, the model predicted progression to ophthalmopathy a median of around six months ahead of onset, with around 71% sensitivity and 72% to 80% specificity. Sample size was not statistically predetermined, and blinding of investigators to group allocation was not performed. Most expanded thyroid clonotypes (frequency above 0.001) were also detected in blood, suggesting blood repertoires may reflect thyroid immune responses.

A patient counted as having stable Graves' hyperthyroidism if no progression to ophthalmopathy occurred over 18 months of follow-up. Hyperthyroidism patients were aged 18 to 65 years and newly diagnosed, with disease duration of less than 2 months. Any patient with an uncontrolled infection, another autoimmune disease, pregnancy or lactation was excluded. Diagnoses were established on the basis of clinical symptoms, serum thyroxine and TRAb, thyroid ultrasound, and orbital computed tomography. PBMCs were isolated from 7.5 to 10 ml of fresh peripheral blood by Ficoll-Paque density gradient centrifugation. Total RNA was extracted using Trizol reagent, and RNA quality was assessed on an Agilent 2100 Bioanalyzer. TCR beta CDR3 regions were amplified from RNA transcripts. A first-round RT-PCR of the TCR CDR3 used the HTBI primer set with the Qiagen OneStep RT-PCR kit. The libraries were constructed in a second round of multiplex PCR and then size-selected and purified. Libraries were sequenced paired-end with 100 bp reads on an Illumina HiSeq2000. Per the authors' processing: Raw data were processed with SOAPnuke, discarding reads with adapters, uncalled bases, mean Phred below 15, or no exact constant-primer or identifier match. COPE v1.2.5 was used to merge high-quality paired reads, and clonotypes were defined as unique nucleotide sequences. MiTCR v1.1 was used to align the clonotypes against IMGT TRBV, TRBD and TRBJ reference segments. The analysis included only V-J combinations with a frequency above 0.0001, which together covered approximately 99% of the repertoires. The TCS score was defined as F50 (clonal expansion) divided by E x V (chaos), with BLOSUM62-based TCRdist calculated between CDR3 peptides within each V-J. Welch's t-statistics and random forest reduced 514 V-J features to 13, which were used in a naive Bayes classifier (R e1071). Thyroid-blood repertoire similarity was quantified with the Morisita-Horn index. In TCRdb, the public reads were trimmed at Q25 with fastp and aligned with MiXCR, with productive beta chains retained. CDR3 protein duplicates are merged, each entry listing the most common genes and DNA. Here the V and J calls rest on TCRdb's processing, not on the authors' analysis. The sample table records roughly 800,000 distinct CDR3 sequences; 35% to 40% of these occur just once. The ten largest clones take up 7% to 10% of the sample.

About this clonotype itself: This clone's antigen is unknown. The input lacks base qualities; no much larger clone sits a single base away.

What was sequenced was blood. This clonotype was sampled from a man aged 18 to 30 with Graves' hyperthyroidism. The chain is assembled from TRBV7-9 and TRBJ2-7, with 8 bases in between that match TRBD2. The base sequence is TGTGCCAGCAGCTACCAGCGGGAGTACGAGCAGTACTTC. Its amino acids are CASSYQREYEQYF.